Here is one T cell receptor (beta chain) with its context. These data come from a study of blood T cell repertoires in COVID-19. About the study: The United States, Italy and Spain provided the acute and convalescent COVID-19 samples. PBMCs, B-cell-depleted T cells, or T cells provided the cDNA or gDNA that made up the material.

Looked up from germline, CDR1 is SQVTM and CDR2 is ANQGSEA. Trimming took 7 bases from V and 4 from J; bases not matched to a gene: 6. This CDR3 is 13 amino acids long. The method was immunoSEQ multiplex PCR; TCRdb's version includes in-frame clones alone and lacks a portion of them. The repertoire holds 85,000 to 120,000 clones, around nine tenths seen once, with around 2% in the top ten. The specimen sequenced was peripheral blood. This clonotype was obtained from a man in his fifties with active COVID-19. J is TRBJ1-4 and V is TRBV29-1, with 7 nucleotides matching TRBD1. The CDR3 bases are TGCAGCGCCGGACAGGTCCTTAATGAAAAACTGTTTTTT. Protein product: CSAGQVLNEKLFF.